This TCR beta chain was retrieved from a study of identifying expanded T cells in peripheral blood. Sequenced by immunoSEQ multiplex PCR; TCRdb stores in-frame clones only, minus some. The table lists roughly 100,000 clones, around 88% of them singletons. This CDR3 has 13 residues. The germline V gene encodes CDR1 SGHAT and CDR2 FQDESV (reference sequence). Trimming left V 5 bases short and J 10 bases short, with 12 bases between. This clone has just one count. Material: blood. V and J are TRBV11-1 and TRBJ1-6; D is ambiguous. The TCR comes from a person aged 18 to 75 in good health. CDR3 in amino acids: CASSPKVDSPLHF. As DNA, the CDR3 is TGTGCCAGCAGCCCGAAAGTGGACTCACCCCTCCACTTT.